The source of this T cell receptor (beta chain) is a study of T-cell memory formation after mild COVID-19. Study findings and constraints: Still unconfirmed is whether the second-wave clones peaking on day 37 recognized SARS-CoV-2.

This clonotype was seen ten or more times. The antigen is undetermined. TCRdb processed the 5' RACE reads anew with MiXCR; each CDR3 protein has one entry. Counted here are 50,000 to 60,000 distinct CDR3 sequences, roughly a quarter occurring once; the ten biggest clones make up about 42%. Per germline, CDR1 LNHDA and CDR2 SQIVND (reference sequence). This CDR3 has 13 amino acids. V dropped 6 bases and J dropped 2 bases, with 7 bases sitting between them. The chain carries TRBV19 and TRBJ2-2; D ambiguous. The sample consisted of PBMCs or a T cell subset sorted from them (not recorded which). This receptor was taken from a man aged 18 to 29 who had mild COVID-19 (a few samples of this study predate the infection). Cell type and time point are not known. CDR3 in amino acids: CASRGSNTGELFF. For the CDR3, the DNA is TGTGCCAGTAGAGGCAGTAACACCGGGGAGCTGTTTTTT.